This T cell receptor (beta chain) was identified during a study of shared clonotypes between healthy human individuals. CDR1 is MDHEN, CDR2 SYDVKM, per germline. Trimming removed 6 bases from V and 6 bases from J; junction bases left unmatched: 2. The CDR3 is 12 amino acids. CD45RO negativity and positive selection for CCR7 defined naive CD8 cells, a population that excluded terminally differentiated effector memory CD45RA+ cells. The protocol was immunoSEQ multiplex PCR, while the TCRdb copy is restricted to in-frame clones and leaves out a portion. The sample has millions of clones; 85% to 95% are singletons.

The sample was naive CD8+ T cells sorted from blood. The chain combines TRBV28 with TRBJ2-7; 10 positions match TRBD1. The receptor was derived from a man aged 18-30 years in good health. The CDR3 here is CASSWTGGEQYF. Written as DNA, the CDR3 is TGTGCCAGCAGCTGGACAGGGGGCGAGCAGTACTTC.